This T cell receptor (beta chain) was recorded in a study of blood T cell repertoires in COVID-19 (dated by TCRdb to 2020 to 2022). Background for the entire study: Samples from collaborators originated in the United States, Italy and Spain and spanned both the acute and convalescent phases of COVID-19. The material from the prospective study consisted of cDNA or gDNA derived from T cells, B-cell-depleted T cells, or PBMCs. Deeply sampled blood TCRbeta repertoires from subjects exposed to, actively infected with, or recovered from COVID-19 were included in the dataset. A freely available public database, intended as a resource for researchers studying the immune response to SARS-CoV-2, is where the repertoires were released. The samples were drawn from two sources: the first 160 participants of the ongoing ImmuneRACE study, and over 950 subjects contributed by 6 global collaborators. The sample metadata nearly always contained a de-identified subject ID, COVID-19 status, age in years and sex. Where HLA class I and class II types were available, the types were taken from metadata supplied by the sample provider, not from assay-based typing.

The collaborating institutions used their own protocols to collect whole blood in K2EDTA tubes. For TCRbeta analysis, collaborators shipped samples as frozen whole blood, isolated PBMCs, or DNA extracted from either of those sample types. The paper as a whole reports these results and caveats: Clinical and demographic metadata were provided uncurated, with the amount varying by source and participant.

To note about this clone: There is no known antigen for this receptor. Per-base quality was not reported, and no clone a single base away is much larger than it.

TCRbeta CDR3 regions were amplified from genomic DNA by means of the immunoSEQ Assay, a bias-controlled multiplex PCR. As for the authors' bioinformatics: The number of nucleated cells in each sample was estimated from the amplification of reference gene primers within the assay. To quantify the absolute abundance of each unique TCRbeta CDR3 rearrangement, sequence reads were collapsed and filtered. For each sample, productive Simpson clonality was calculated by taking the square root of Simpson's diversity index across productive rearrangements. TCRdb obtained this table from immuneACCESS and retained in-frame rearrangements with V and J assigned. These tables miss some clones; where compared with another copy, unresolved V genes account for less than half of the shortfall, and the remainder is unexplained. V and J calls and clone size are those listed in that table; D and trimming were worked out from the DNA. The sample records 52,000 or so clones, around 80% of which are singletons. The ten largest clones represent 11% to 15% of the sample.

Relative to germline, V is 3 bases shorter and J is 8 bases shorter, with 10 bases between their ends. Looking up the germline V gene (reference sequence) yields CDR1 GTSNPN and CDR2 SVGIG. The CDR3 numbers 12 residues from cysteine through phenylalanine. Just CDR3 DNA is preserved here, 36 bases in frame from base 1. Sequences were obtained from peripheral blood. The TCR comes from a human donor in a cohort sampled during active COVID-19. Rearrangement joined TRBV30 to TRBJ2-2; perhaps TRBD1 is the D gene, with 5 bases matching. CDR3 region: CAWSVGPGELFF. The DNA reads TGTGCCTGGAGCGTGGGGCCGGGGGAGCTGTTTTTT. This CDR3, with the reference TRBV30 and TRBJ2-2 proteins standing in past its ends, gives the full variable domain SQTIHQWPATLVQPVGSPLSLECTVEGTSNPNLYWYRQAAGRGLQLLFYSVGIGQISSEVPQNLSASRPQDRQFILSSKKLLLSDSGFYLCAWSVGPGELFFGEGSRLTVL.